Described below is a single TCR beta chain sequence and its context. The antigen this receptor binds is unknown. No clone much larger than this one lies a single base away; base qualities are absent. The entry originates in a study of blood T cell repertoires in COVID-19 (dated by TCRdb to about 2020). At the level of the whole study: Samples from collaborators originated in the United States, Italy and Spain and spanned both the acute and convalescent phases of COVID-19. The material from the prospective study consisted of cDNA or gDNA derived from T cells, B-cell-depleted T cells, or PBMCs. The dataset comprised deeply sampled blood TCRbeta repertoires from subjects exposed to, actively infected with, or recovered from COVID-19. The repertoires were released in a freely available public database intended as a resource for research on the immune response to SARS-CoV-2. The samples were drawn from the first 160 participants of the ongoing ImmuneRACE study and from about 1,200 subjects provided by 6 global collaborators. A de-identified subject ID, COVID-19 status, age in years and sex were almost always included in the sample metadata. Where available, HLA class I and class II types were taken from metadata supplied by the sample provider and were not determined by assay-based typing.

The collaborating institutions used their own protocols to collect whole blood in K2EDTA tubes. For TCRbeta analysis, collaborators shipped samples as frozen whole blood, isolated PBMCs, or DNA extracted from either of those sample types. TCRbeta CDR3 regions were amplified from genomic DNA by means of the immunoSEQ Assay, a bias-controlled multiplex PCR. Per the original workflow: The number of nucleated cells in each sample was estimated from the amplification of reference gene primers within the assay. Sequence reads were collapsed and filtered to measure the absolute abundance of every unique TCRbeta CDR3 rearrangement. For each sample, productive Simpson clonality was calculated as the square root of Simpson's diversity index over productive rearrangements. TCRdb limited this immuneACCESS table to in-frame rearrangements with V and J called. A share of clones is missing; checked studies link under half to unresolved V genes, and the rest is unexplained. D and trimming come from the DNA, and the V and J calls and clone size come from that table. The sample table records about 100,000 clones; under 90% of these occur just once. Around 13% of the sample is taken by the ten largest.

Summary of the overall study and its limitations: How much clinical and demographic metadata was included differed by source and by participant, and the metadata was provided uncurated.

Per the germline V gene, ENHRY is the CDR1 and SYGVKD is the CDR2. Including cysteine and phenylalanine, the CDR3 has 15 amino acids. CDR3 DNA is the only sequence kept; it has 45 bases, read in frame from the first base. V loses 2 bases of germline sequence and J loses 0 bases, and the interval between the two ends is 5 bases. Material: peripheral blood. The source is a human donor in a cohort sampled during active COVID-19. The receptor chain draws on TRBV10-3 and TRBJ1-6, with no D gene named confidently. The nucleotide sequence reads as follows: TGTGCCATCAGTGAGGGGAGCTCCTATAATTCACCCCTCCACTTT. Translated, this gives CAISEGSSYNSPLHF.